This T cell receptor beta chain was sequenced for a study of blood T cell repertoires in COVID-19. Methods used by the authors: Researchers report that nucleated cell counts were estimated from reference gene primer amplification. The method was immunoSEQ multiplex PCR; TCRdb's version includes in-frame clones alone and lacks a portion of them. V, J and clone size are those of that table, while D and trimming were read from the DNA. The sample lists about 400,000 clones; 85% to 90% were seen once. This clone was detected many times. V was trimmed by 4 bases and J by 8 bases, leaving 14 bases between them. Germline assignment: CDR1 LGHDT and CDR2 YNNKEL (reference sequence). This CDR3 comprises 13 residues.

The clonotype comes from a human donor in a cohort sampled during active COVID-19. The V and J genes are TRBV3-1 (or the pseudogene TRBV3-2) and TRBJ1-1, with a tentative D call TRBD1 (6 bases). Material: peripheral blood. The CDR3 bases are TGTGCCAGCAGCCGGAGTACAGGGTCAGAAGCTTTCTTT. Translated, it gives CASSRSTGSEAFF.